Listed below are T cell receptor beta chains from one sample, sequenced in a study of spatial heterogeneity in lung cancer. In TCRdb, the 5' RACE reads were re-called with MiXCR into one record per CDR3 protein. The sample consists of 7,500 to 9,500 distinct CDR3 sequences, approximately 7% of them appearing once. The sequencing here drew on lung tumor tissue, taken at surgery. Receptors were obtained from a male donor with early-stage non-small cell lung cancer. Both conserved end residues are part of each CDR3. Fields, in order: V gene, clone size, J gene, D gene, CDR3 DNA, CDR3 protein. D genes are given only for firm matches. For some rows the clone size is stated as once, few or many, or as a class when expanded; others skip it.

V: TRBV6-2/TRBV6-3
size: many
J: TRBJ2-1
D: -
DNA: TGTGCCAGCAGTTACTGGGACGGACAAAAGTTCTTC
CDR3: CASSYWDGQKFF

V: TRBV19
size: medium-sized
J: TRBJ2-4
D: -
DNA: TGTGCCAGTAGTACCAGGGGGGGGGCCAGCCGGAACATTCAGTACTTC
CDR3: CASSTRGGASRNIQYF

V: TRBV7-2
size: many
J: TRBJ2-3
D: -
DNA: TGTGCCAGCAGCCCCCTTTCATTGGGGGATACGCAGTATTTT
CDR3: CASSPLSLGDTQYF

V: TRBV6-2/TRBV6-3
size: medium-sized
J: TRBJ1-1
D: -
DNA: TGTGCCAGCAGTTACTCCGCGGGAGCAATGAACACTGAAGCTTTCTTT
CDR3: CASSYSAGAMNTEAFF

V: TRBV6-2/TRBV6-3
size: medium-sized
J: TRBJ2-4
D: -
DNA: TGTGCCAGCCACGGGATTAGGGGATCGGCCAAAAACATTCAGTACTTC
CDR3: CASHGIRGSAKNIQYF

V: TRBV15
size: medium-sized
J: TRBJ2-1
D: TRBD2
DNA: TGTGCCACCAGCAGGGGGGGACTAGCGGGAGCTAGCTACAATGAGCAGTTCTTC
CDR3: CATSRGGLAGASYNEQFF

V: TRBV21-1
size: -
J: TRBJ2-4
D: -
DNA: TGTGCCAGCAGCAAACGGAACAGGGGGTCGAAGAACATTCAGTACTTC
CDR3: CASSKRNRGSKNIQYF

V: TRBV4-1
size: medium-sized
J: TRBJ1-6
D: TRBD1
DNA: TGCGCCAGCAGCCAGGCGGGACAGGGGGCTCGGAATTCACCCCTCCACTTT
CDR3: CASSQAGQGARNSPLHF

V: TRBV4-1
size: -
J: TRBJ1-2
D: -
DNA: TGCGCCAGCAGCCCCGGACAAGCACCGGCCGGCTACACCTTC
CDR3: CASSPGQAPAGYTF

V: TRBV18
size: few
J: TRBJ2-5
D: TRBD1
DNA: TGTGCCAGCTCACCGTTCCGGGACAGGGAAAAAGAGACCCAGTACTTC
CDR3: CASSPFRDREKETQYF

V: TRBV24-1
size: medium-sized
J: TRBJ2-5
D: TRBD1
DNA: TGTGCCACCAGTGGACAGGGGTTCCAAGAGACCCAGTACTTC
CDR3: CATSGQGFQETQYF

V: TRBV5-6
size: many
J: TRBJ2-3
D: TRBD1
DNA: TGTGCCAGCAGCTTGCGGACAGGGGCGACGGATACGCAGTATTTT
CDR3: CASSLRTGATDTQYF

V: TRBV7-9
size: many
J: TRBJ2-7
D: TRBD1
DNA: TGTGCCAGCAGCCCCCGGGACAGGGGATCCTACGAGCAGTACTTC
CDR3: CASSPRDRGSYEQYF

V: TRBV11-2
size: -
J: TRBJ2-7
D: -
DNA: TGTGCCAGCAGCCCCCCAGGGGACGAGCAGTACTTC
CDR3: CASSPPGDEQYF

V: TRBV4-3
size: many
J: TRBJ2-1
D: -
DNA: TGCGCCAGCAGCCACGTTAGCGTCTCCTACAATGAGCAGTTCTTC
CDR3: CASSHVSVSYNEQFF

V: TRBV19
size: medium-sized
J: TRBJ1-1
D: -
DNA: TGTGCCAGTACAGGGGCTACTGAAGCTTTCTTT
CDR3: CASTGATEAFF

V: TRBV19
size: medium-sized
J: TRBJ2-1
D: TRBD2
DNA: TGTGCCAGTAGTATAACAGCGGGAGGGTACAATGAGCAGTTCTTC
CDR3: CASSITAGGYNEQFF

V: TRBV5-1
size: medium-sized
J: TRBJ2-3
D: TRBD2
DNA: TGCGCCAGCAGCCCCCCCCTAGCGGGGGGGATGGATACGCAGTATTTT
CDR3: CASSPPLAGGMDTQYF

V: TRBV12-2
size: many
J: TRBJ1-5
D: -
DNA: TGTGCAAGTCGCCGGGCGGGACACCGTTTTTTCTTTCAGCCCCAGCATTTT
CDR3: CASRRAGHRFFFQPQHF

V: TRBV27
size: medium-sized
J: TRBJ1-6
D: -
DNA: TGTGCCAGCAGTTCGAGCTCCTATAATTCACCCCTCCACTTT
CDR3: CASSSSSYNSPLHF

V: TRBV10-3
size: medium-sized
J: TRBJ2-5
D: TRBD2
DNA: TGTGCCATCAGTGGGGGGGGTCTAGAGGAGACCCAGTACTTC
CDR3: CAISGGGLEETQYF

V: TRBV5-1
size: many
J: TRBJ2-1
D: TRBD2
DNA: TGCGCCAGCAGCTTGGGGAGCGGGAGCACCTACAATGAGCAGTTCTTC
CDR3: CASSLGSGSTYNEQFF

V: TRBV6-2/TRBV6-3
size: medium-sized
J: TRBJ2-1
D: TRBD2
DNA: TGTGCCAGCAGTTACGAGGGACTAGCGGGTAATGAGCAGTTCTTC
CDR3: CASSYEGLAGNEQFF

V: TRBV6-1
size: many
J: TRBJ1-2
D: -
DNA: TGTGCCAGCATCGCCAGGGAAAACTATGGCTACACCTTC
CDR3: CASIARENYGYTF

V: TRBV4-2
size: -
J: TRBJ2-3
D: -
DNA: TGTGCCAGCAGCCAAAGTCGAAACGGGTACGGCACAGATACGCAGTATTTT
CDR3: CASSQSRNGYGTDTQYF

V: TRBV11-2
size: many
J: TRBJ2-2
D: -
DNA: TGTGCCAGCAGCTTAGGAGCGTCGAACACCGGGGAGCTGTTTTTT
CDR3: CASSLGASNTGELFF

V: TRBV6-5
size: medium-sized
J: TRBJ2-4
D: -
DNA: TGTGCCAGCAGTAGGGGGAATTGGGATGGAAACATTCAGTACTTC
CDR3: CASSRGNWDGNIQYF

V: TRBV10-2
size: medium-sized
J: TRBJ1-2
D: -
DNA: TGCGCCAGCAGTGAGTCTCGTGGGGACCCCATTGGCTACACCTTC
CDR3: CASSESRGDPIGYTF

V: TRBV18
size: medium-sized
J: TRBJ1-4
D: TRBD1
DNA: TGTGCCAGCTCGGGGACAGGAACTAATGAAAAACTGTTTTTT
CDR3: CASSGTGTNEKLFF

V: TRBV3-1
size: medium-sized
J: TRBJ2-7
D: TRBD2
DNA: TGTGCCAGCAGCCTACGGGGGGTATCCTACGAGCAGTACTTC
CDR3: CASSLRGVSYEQYF

V: TRBV12-3/TRBV12-4
size: medium-sized
J: TRBJ1-1
D: -
DNA: TGTGCCAGCAGGCCAGAGAACACTGAAGCTTTCTTT
CDR3: CASRPENTEAFF

V: TRBV6-5
size: many
J: TRBJ2-5
D: TRBD1
DNA: TGTGCCAGCAGTGTACTGACAGGGAATCCGACCGAGACCCAGTACTTC
CDR3: CASSVLTGNPTETQYF

V: TRBV7-2
size: many
J: TRBJ1-1
D: -
DNA: TGTGCCAGCAGCTTAGGGCGGATGAGGAACACTGAAGCTTTCTTT
CDR3: CASSLGRMRNTEAFF

V: TRBV20-1
size: few
J: TRBJ1-2
D: -
DNA: TGCAGTGCTAGAGATATGGTCAGGGGCTATGGCTACACCTTC
CDR3: CSARDMVRGYGYTF

V: TRBV29-1
size: medium-sized
J: TRBJ1-1
D: -
DNA: TGCAGTGCCTCTAAGTCGTTGGGGACTGAAGCTTTCTTT
CDR3: CSASKSLGTEAFF

V: TRBV18
size: -
J: TRBJ1-5
D: TRBD1
DNA: TGTGCCAGCTCACCGAGGACAGGGAATCAGCCCCAGCATTTT
CDR3: CASSPRTGNQPQHF

V: TRBV7-8
size: many
J: TRBJ2-2
D: -
DNA: TGTGCCAGCAGTTTTAAATCAGCTGGGACCGGGGAGCTGTTTTTT
CDR3: CASSFKSAGTGELFF

V: TRBV24-1
size: medium-sized
J: TRBJ2-7
D: -
DNA: TGTGCCACCAGTGATGTGACAGGGAGGGAGCAGTACTTC
CDR3: CATSDVTGREQYF

V: TRBV7-2
size: few
J: TRBJ1-1
D: TRBD1
DNA: TGTGCCAGCAGCAAAAACAGGGGAGGCGCTGAAGCTTTCTTT
CDR3: CASSKNRGGAEAFF

V: TRBV6-1
size: many
J: TRBJ1-1
D: -
DNA: TGTGCCAGCAGTGTGGAAATAGGGAACACTGAAGCTTTCTTT
CDR3: CASSVEIGNTEAFF

V: TRBV20-1
size: medium-sized
J: TRBJ1-5
D: -
DNA: TGCAGTGCTTCCATTCCGGGGATGGATAGCAATCAGCCCCAGCATTTT
CDR3: CSASIPGMDSNQPQHF

V: TRBV12-3/TRBV12-4
size: once
J: TRBJ2-5
D: -
DNA: TGTGCCAGCAGTCTGGCGGGGGCCGTAGAGACCCAGTACTTC
CDR3: CASSLAGAVETQYF

V: TRBV29-1
size: many
J: TRBJ1-1
D: -
DNA: TGCAGCGTTCGAAGGGGGGGGAACACTGAAGCTTTCTTT
CDR3: CSVRRGGNTEAFF

V: TRBV29-1
size: many
J: TRBJ2-5
D: -
DNA: TGCAGCGTTGTCTGGCGGCAAGAGACCCAGTACTTC
CDR3: CSVVWRQETQYF

V: TRBV30
size: -
J: TRBJ2-3
D: -
DNA: TGTGCCTGGCAAATGGGGGTAGATACGCAGTATTTT
CDR3: CAWQMGVDTQYF

V: TRBV6-6
size: many
J: TRBJ2-2
D: -
DNA: TGTGCCAGCAGTTACGGGGGGGCCGGCGGGGAGCTGTTTTTT
CDR3: CASSYGGAGGELFF